A selection of T cell receptor beta chains follows, all from one sample in a study of blood T cell repertoires in COVID-19. The data were produced by immunoSEQ multiplex PCR, yet TCRdb's version contains in-frame clones alone and is incomplete. The table includes 30,000 to 40,000 clones, over 80% detected once. Sequencing was done on a sample of peripheral blood. The origin of the receptors is a man in his sixties with active COVID-19. Each CDR3 is given with its conserved first and last residue. Each record gives: CDR3 protein, CDR3 DNA, D gene, V gene, J gene, clone size. The D gene is left open where the match is weak. Rows may omit the clone size; those that give it use once, few, many or a size class.

CDR3aa: CSASLGGRNEQFF; CDR3nt: TGCAGTGCTAGTTTGGGGGGGAGGAATGAGCAGTTCTTC; d_gene: TRBD2; v_gene: TRBV20-1; j_gene: TRBJ2-1; abundance: NA
CDR3aa: CASSPGLAGANEQFF; CDR3nt: TGTGCCAGCAGCCCCGGACTAGCGGGAGCCAATGAGCAGTTCTTC; d_gene: TRBD2; v_gene: TRBV11-2; j_gene: TRBJ2-1; abundance: NA
CDR3aa: CASSPGGQGAGKLFF; CDR3nt: TGTGCCAGCAGCCCTGGGGGACAGGGGGCGGGAAAACTGTTTTTT; d_gene: TRBD1; v_gene: TRBV11-2; j_gene: TRBJ1-4; abundance: NA
CDR3aa: CASSSGAGFRNSPLHF; CDR3nt: TGTGCCAGCAGTTCGGGAGCAGGGTTTAGGAATTCACCCCTCCACTTT; d_gene: NA; v_gene: TRBV28; j_gene: TRBJ1-6; abundance: once
CDR3aa: CASSIEGGGGGRRYGYTF; CDR3nt: TGTGCCAGTAGTATAGAAGGAGGAGGGGGCGGAAGAAGGTATGGCTACACCTTC; d_gene: TRBD1; v_gene: TRBV19; j_gene: TRBJ1-2; abundance: NA
CDR3aa: CASSLSGGRANTGELFF; CDR3nt: TGCGCCAGCAGCTTAAGTGGCGGGAGGGCGAACACCGGGGAGCTGTTTTTT; d_gene: TRBD2; v_gene: TRBV5-1; j_gene: TRBJ2-2; abundance: NA
CDR3aa: CASSQRGLSYEQYF; CDR3nt: TGTGCCAGCAGCCAGAGGGGACTAAGCTACGAGCAGTACTTC; d_gene: TRBD2; v_gene: TRBV7-8; j_gene: TRBJ2-7; abundance: NA
CDR3aa: CASSQARSSNYGYTF; CDR3nt: TGCGCCAGCAGCCAAGCGAGGTCCAGTAACTATGGCTACACCTTC; d_gene: NA; v_gene: TRBV4-1; j_gene: TRBJ1-2; abundance: NA
CDR3aa: CAISEGLLAEAQETQYF; CDR3nt: TGTGCCATCAGTGAGGGACTACTAGCGGAGGCCCAAGAGACCCAGTACTTC; d_gene: TRBD2; v_gene: TRBV10-3; j_gene: TRBJ2-5; abundance: NA
CDR3aa: CASSFEGGHTIYF; CDR3nt: TGTGCCAGCAGCTTCGAGGGTGGACACACCATATATTTT; d_gene: NA; v_gene: TRBV7-2; j_gene: TRBJ1-3; abundance: NA
CDR3aa: CASSLVGGMNTEAFF; CDR3nt: TGTGCCAGCAGCTTAGTTGGGGGGATGAACACTGAAGCTTTCTTT; d_gene: NA; v_gene: TRBV11-2; j_gene: TRBJ1-1; abundance: few